A single TCR beta chain is shown here with its context. Its antigen is as yet unknown. Donors were healthy HIV-negative adults without recent acute infections or vaccinations. This CDR3 region has 13 residues. Germline assignment: CDR1 SNHLY and CDR2 FYNNEI. V lost 11 bases, J lost 4 bases, and 18 bases lay in between. This sample is drawn from a study of shared clonotypes between healthy human individuals. Findings and limits, study-wide: Generation probabilities were higher for clonotypes shared across all four sorted-subset donors than for unshared ones.

The repertoire was sequenced with immunoSEQ multiplex PCR; TCRdb's copy has only in-frame clones and lacks some. The repertoire holds 550,000 to 700,000 clones, with 73% as singletons. This receptor was taken from a woman younger than 45 in good health. The chain has TRBV2 and TRBJ2-7, with a possible D match to TRBD2 (6 bases). The sequenced material came from memory CD4+ T cells sorted from blood. Regarding subset: CD45RA-negative fraction. The CDR3 region is CAGGVGPAYEQYF. CDR3 sequence (DNA): TGTGCCGGCGGGGTCGGTCCCGCGTACGAGCAGTACTTC.